Each of the 6 T cell receptor beta chains below was sequenced from the same sample in a study of memory B cells and T cells in multiple sclerosis. After stimulus-free culture, autoproliferating CFSE-dim and non-proliferating CFSE-high T cells were sequenced separately. Replicate wells were pooled after six to eight days of stimulus-free culture of some 50 million CFSE-labeled PBMCs. Repertoires were generated with immunoSEQ multiplex PCR, while TCRdb's copy carries only in-frame clones and drops some. The sample carries fewer than 15,000 clones, about 83% recorded once. What these receptors recognize is not known. Sequencing was done on a sample of PBMCs from blood kept in culture. The receptors originated from a human donor with multiple sclerosis.

The chain employs TRBV4-1 and TRBJ2-3; no firm D call. From germline, CDR1 is MGHRA and CDR2 YSYEKL. Between the trimmed V and J ends, which lost 0 bases and 7 bases, there was a span of 11 bases. CDR3 size: 14 residues. CDR3 amino acids: CASSQEEFRNTQYF. In DNA, the CDR3 is TGCGCCAGCAGCCAAGAAGAATTTCGGAATACGCAGTATTTT.

This clone was counted a few times. The chain links TRBV7-2 to TRBJ2-7, with no clear D. Trimming shortened V by 1 base and J by 1 base, and 8 bases separated the two germline ends. The CDR3 totals 14 residues. Germline values: CDR1 SGHTA, CDR2 FQGNSA. DNA for the CDR3: TGTGCCAGCAGCTTAGTTACGGGTTCCTACGAGCAGTACTTC. Translating gives CASSLVTGSYEQYF.

This chain links TRBV2 with TRBJ1-1; 8 bases match TRBD1. The CDR3 has 13 residues. From germline, CDR1 is SNHLY and CDR2 FYNNEI. After removal of 6 bases from V and 5 bases from J, the junction contained 5 bases not matched to a gene. CDR3 residues: CASSRTGSTEAFF. The CDR3 region has the DNA TGTGCCAGCAGCCGGACAGGGAGTACTGAAGCTTTCTTT.

This clone was counted only a few times. The rearrangement uses TRBV5-1 and TRBJ2-7; D gene uncertain. This CDR3 has 16 amino acids. Deletions cut 0 bases from V and 2 bases from J, with 15 bases between. Germline values: CDR1 SGHRS, CDR2 YFSETQ. CDR3: CASSLEPELTTYEQYF. The CDR3, as DNA: TGCGCCAGCAGCTTGGAACCAGAATTAACAACCTACGAGCAGTACTTC.

This CDR3 is CASSVVQGHGYTF. In DNA, the CDR3 is TGTGCCAGCAGTGTGGTTCAGGGGCATGGCTACACCTTC. The V gene is TRBV2, the J gene TRBJ1-2; TRBD1 might be the D (6 bases). The CDR3 has 13 amino acids. V was clipped by 4 bases and J by 6 bases, with 12 bases between them. CDR1 SNHLY and CDR2 FYNNEI come from the germline V gene.

The chain is built from TRBV30 and TRBJ2-7, with 7 bases that match TRBD1. Trimming at V came to 8 bases and at J to 6 bases, leaving 7 bases not matched to a gene. Germline lookup yields CDR1 GTSNPN and CDR2 SVGIG (reference sequence). The length of the CDR3 is 11 residues. The CDR3, as DNA: TGTGCCGGCATAAAGGGGGCCGAGCAGTACTTC. Its translation is CAGIKGAEQYF.